The 27 T cell receptor beta chains listed next were all sequenced from one sample in a study of T cell repertoires in cytomegalovirus infection. TCRdb analysed the reads with MiXCR anew, one entry per CDR3 protein. Seen here are hundreds of thousands of distinct CDR3 sequences, about a sixth observed once, and the top ten hold under 9%. Input material: PBMCs. These receptor sequences come from a human donor in good health (CMV status not recorded). Some clones in this sample may be carry-over from other donors' samples.

This clonotype was picked up a small number of times. The rearrangement uses TRBV20-1 and TRBJ2-7; the D is unclear. The ends were cut back, 6 bases at V and 3 bases at J, with 9 bases in the middle. The CDR3 runs to 11 residues. CDR1 is DFQATT and CDR2 is SNEGSKA in the germline V gene (reference sequence). The CDR3 protein is CSAPDGYEQYF. The CDR3 DNA reads as TGCAGTGCCCCGGACGGCTACGAGCAGTACTTC.

The rearrangement joins TRBV5-1 to TRBJ2-5; 11 bases are shared with TRBD2. V trimming: 5 bases; J trimming: 4 bases; junction bases outside the gene matches: 10. The CDR3 covers 16 residues. In germline, CDR1 is SGHRS, CDR2 YFSETQ. The CDR3 reads CASSSRLAGSGETQYF. In DNA, the CDR3 is TGCGCCAGCAGTTCCCGACTAGCGGGGAGTGGAGAGACCCAGTACTTC.

The chain has TRBV20-1 and TRBJ2-7; tentatively, D is TRBD1 (6 bases). The V end was cut by 6 bases, the J end by 6 bases, with 21 bases between. The germline V gene has CDR1 DFQATT and CDR2 SNEGSKA (reference sequence). The CDR3 runs 14 residues. The CDR3: CSAQAQGFSGEQYF. CDR3 sequence (DNA): TGCAGTGCCCAGGCACAGGGTTTCTCGGGCGAGCAGTACTTC.

This clonotype was counted only a few times. This chain joins TRBV3-1 and TRBJ2-5; D perhaps matches TRBD2 (5 bases). The V and J ends lost 7 bases and 3 bases respectively, with 24 bases between them. The CDR3 runs to 17 residues. The germline V gene encodes CDR1 LGHDT and CDR2 YNNKEL (reference sequence). For the CDR3, the DNA is TGTGCCAGCACTCGACGCCGAGTAGCGCAAGATAAAGAGACCCAGTACTTC. It translates to CASTRRRVAQDKETQYF.

Concerning this clonotype: Compared with germline, one end of the junction differs, possibly owing to a read error. The chain links TRBV14 to TRBJ2-4; weak D call: TRBD1 (6 bases). Germline lookup yields CDR1 SGHDN and CDR2 FVKESK. The CDR3 is made up of 17 amino acids. The DNA of the CDR3 is TGTGCCAGCGGCCAAGATTGGGGGCCGGCCTTAGAAAACATTCAGTACTTC. As protein: CASGQDWGPALENIQYF.

This clonotype was detected a few times. The chain couples TRBV19 to TRBJ1-5; D is unclear. Trimming left V 7 bases short and J 2 bases short, with 18 bases between. The CDR3 loop spans 16 amino acids. CDR1 and CDR2 from the germline V gene are LNHDA and SQIVND (reference sequence). The CDR3: CASTLTRATGNQPQHF. The CDR3 DNA reads as TGTGCCAGTACCCTAACAAGGGCTACGGGCAATCAGCCCCAGCATTTT.

This clonotype has only a few counts. The CDR3 DNA sequence: TGTGCCAGCAGCTTGGAATTTAGGTCCCATGAGCAGTTCTTC. Translating gives CASSLEFRSHEQFF. The rearrangement links TRBV5-6 to TRBJ2-1, with no clear D. Germline loops: CDR1 SGHDT, CDR2 YYEEEE. The CDR3 length is 14 residues. Deletions cut 0 bases from V and 8 bases from J, with 12 bases between.

This clonotype showed up just a few times. The chain couples TRBV28 to TRBJ1-3; tentative D call: TRBD1 (6 bases). With 6 bases removed from V and 10 bases from J, the gap between germline ends came to 19 bases. Germline CDR1 is MDHEN and CDR2 is SYDVKM. CDR3 length: 14 residues. The CDR3 sequence: CASSPTGLSMTIYF. Here the CDR3 DNA reads TGTGCCAGCAGCCCGACAGGTTTATCCATGACCATATATTTT.

V and J are TRBV6-1 and TRBJ1-1, with D possibly being TRBD1 (5 bases). Germline values: CDR1 MNHNS, CDR2 SASEGT. The CDR3 has 13 residues. V lost 8 bases to trimming and J lost 1 base, with 11 bases between them. The DNA of the CDR3 is TGTGCCAGCGGCGCCACAGGGAACACTGAAGCTTTCTTT. This translates into CASGATGNTEAFF.

This clonotype was detected a few times. The rearrangement links TRBV7-2 to TRBJ1-5, with D perhaps matching TRBD1 (5 bases). This CDR3 spans 15 amino acids. Germline CDR1 SGHTA, CDR2 FQGNSA. V was shortened by 2 bases and J by 5 bases, with 13 bases between the two germline ends. CDR3 protein: CASSLFNGAYQPQHF. CDR3 DNA sequence: TGTGCCAGCAGCTTATTCAACGGGGCCTATCAGCCCCAGCATTTT.

This clonotype was observed many times. The V and J genes are TRBV7-6 and TRBJ1-6; weak D call: TRBD1 (5 bases). The V end was cut by 1 base, the J end by 2 bases, with 12 bases between. Looked up from germline, CDR1 is SGHVS and CDR2 is FNYEAQ. The CDR3 is 17 residues long. CDR3 sequence (DNA): TGTGCCAGCAGCTTAGGTCCGAAACAGGCCTATAATTCACCCCTCCACTTT. Translating it yields CASSLGPKQAYNSPLHF.

A few counts support this clonotype. This sequence joins TRBV7-8 and TRBJ2-1, with 7 bases matching TRBD1. Trimming took 8 bases from V and 6 from J; bases not matched to a gene: 16. Germline V CDR1 and CDR2: SGHVS, FQNEAQ. This CDR3 comprises 16 residues. The CDR3 region is CASLASFDRELNEQFF. CDR3 nucleotides: TGTGCCAGCCTGGCCTCCTTCGACAGGGAACTCAATGAGCAGTTCTTC.

The gene calls are TRBV19 and TRBJ2-2, with D possibly being TRBD1 (6 bases). The CDR3 is 13 residues long. Trimming cost V 8 bases and J 6 bases, with 13 bases left between them. Germline loops: CDR1 LNHDA, CDR2 SQIVND (reference sequence). In DNA form, the CDR3 reads TGTGCCAGTTCGCGACCAGGGGCCGGGGAGCTGTTTTTT. It yields the protein CASSRPGAGELFF.

The J gene is TRBJ2-1, the V gene TRBV2, with 7 bases aligning to TRBD1. The germline gives CDR1 SNHLY, CDR2 FYNNEI. V gave up 6 bases and J gave up 14 bases; unmatched junction bases: 10. CDR3 size: 12 residues. The chain's CDR3 is CASSDFGQAKFF. The DNA for the CDR3 is TGTGCCAGCAGCGACTTTGGACAGGCTAAGTTCTTC. Based on the CDR3 plus reference TRBV2 and TRBJ2-1, the full variable domain is EPEVTQTPSHQVTQMGQEVILRCVPISNHLYFYWYRQILGQKVEFLVSFYNNEISEKSEIFDDQFSVERPDGSNFTLKIRSTKLEDSAMYFCASSDFGQAKFFGPGTRLTVL.

The J gene is TRBJ2-7, the V gene TRBV6-1, with D unclear. Germline CDR1 MNHNS, CDR2 SASEGT. Trimming removed 10 bases from V and 5 bases from J, with 21 bases in between. CDR3 length: 14 amino acids. The CDR3 here is CAIRSGSAVDEQYF. The CDR3 DNA sequence: TGTGCCATCCGCTCCGGATCAGCTGTCGACGAGCAGTACTTC.

Concerning this clonotype itself: This may be a read error, as it is one base from a much larger clone. The DNA of the CDR3 is TGTGCCAGCAGTCCCCCAAAGGTGACCCAGTACTTC. This encodes CASSPPKVTQYF. The rearrangement links TRBV6-1 to TRBJ2-5; D ambiguous. Germline CDR1 reads MNHNS; CDR2 reads SASEGT. This CDR3 spans 12 amino acids. V was pared by 5 bases and J by 7 bases, with 11 bases between.

This clonotype has ten or more counts. The gene calls are TRBV7-9 and TRBJ2-3, with D perhaps assigned TRBD1 or TRBD2 (5 bases each). V lost 7 bases to trimming and J lost 4 bases, with 27 bases between them. CDR1 and CDR2 from the germline V gene are SEHNR and FQNEAQ (reference sequence). The CDR3 is 18 amino acids. In nucleotides, the CDR3 is TGTGCCAGCAATCGCCGTGGGGGACGGTCGTATTTCGCAGATACGCAGTATTTT. Translated, it gives CASNRRGGRSYFADTQYF.

The chain combines TRBV4-3 with TRBJ1-2; D is possibly TRBD1 (5 bases). Germline-derived CDR1 and CDR2 are LGHNA and YSLEER. CDR3 length: 14 residues. Deletions cut 11 bases from V and 4 bases from J, with 20 bases between. The DNA of the CDR3 is TGCGCCCAAACCTTGAAGGGGCGGAGCTATGGCTACACCTTC. Protein: CAQTLKGRSYGYTF.

The count of this clonotype is one. V gene TRBV10-3 combines with J gene TRBJ2-7; tentatively, D is TRBD1 (5 bases). CDR3 length: 11 residues. V was shortened by 5 bases and J by 3 bases, with 5 bases between the two germline ends. Germline V gene sequence: CDR1 ENHRY, CDR2 SYGVKD. The CDR3 spells CAISTGYEQYF. The CDR3 bases are TGTGCCATCAGTACAGGCTACGAGCAGTACTTC.

The V gene is TRBV6-6, the J gene TRBJ1-1; D is ambiguous. The ends were cut back, 0 bases at V and 3 bases at J, with 8 bases in the middle. The CDR3 length is 14 residues. Germline V gene lookup returns CDR1 MNHNY and CDR2 SVGAGI (reference sequence). The CDR3 DNA sequence: TGTGCCAGCAGTTACTCGATCCCGGACACTGAAGCTTTCTTT. Its protein product is CASSYSIPDTEAFF.

The chain employs TRBV2 and TRBJ2-3; 11 nucleotides match TRBD1. Germline V gene lookup returns CDR1 SNHLY and CDR2 FYNNEI. The V and J ends lost 6 bases and 4 bases, in that order; junction bases with no gene match: 6. The CDR3 length is 15 residues. This CDR3 is CASSQGGQGADTQYF. DNA of the CDR3: TGTGCCAGCAGCCAAGGGGGACAGGGGGCAGATACGCAGTATTTT. The full variable domain, in which reference TRBV2 and TRBJ2-3 provide the parts outside the CDR3, is EPEVTQTPSHQVTQMGQEVILRCVPISNHLYFYWYRQILGQKVEFLVSFYNNEISEKSEIFDDQFSVERPDGSNFTLKIRSTKLEDSAMYFCASSQGGQGADTQYFGPGTRLTVL.

In this sample, this clonotype turned up many times. The genes are TRBV7-6 and TRBJ1-2; TRBD1 agrees at 9 bases. CDR1 and CDR2 (germline): SGHVS, FNYEAQ. The CDR3 has 16 amino acids. The junction had 7 bases not matched to a gene; V was cut back by 5 bases and J by 0 bases. In DNA, the CDR3 is TGTGCCAGCAGCCCCAATAGACAGGGGGCTAACTATGGCTACACCTTC. Translating gives CASSPNRQGANYGYTF. The full variable domain, its missing parts supplied by reference TRBV7-6 and TRBJ1-2, is GAGVSQSPRYKVTKRGQDVALRCDPISGHVSLYWYRQALGQGPEFLTYFNYEAQQDKSGLPNDRFSAERPEGSISTLTIQRTEQRDSAMYRCASSPNRQGANYGYTFGSGTRLTVV.

This rearrangement joins TRBV27 to TRBJ1-1; D not resolved. The germline CDR1 and CDR2 sequences are MNHEY and SMNVEV (reference sequence). The CDR3 sequence is 14 residues long. Trimming shortened V by 8 bases and J by 3 bases, and 16 bases separated the two germline ends. DNA of the CDR3: TGTGCCAGCGGAAAGAGGTTTACGGACACTGAAGCTTTCTTT. Translation gives CASGKRFTDTEAFF.

This rearrangement joins TRBV2 to TRBJ2-1, with D perhaps TRBD2 (7 bases). Germline V CDR1 and CDR2: SNHLY, FYNNEI. Deletions cut 6 bases from V and 3 bases from J, with 15 bases between. This CDR3 is 15 amino acids long. The CDR3 here is CASRLRGGLYNEQFF. The CDR3 nucleotides read TGTGCCAGCAGGCTAAGGGGGGGCCTCTACAATGAGCAGTTCTTC.

In its sample, this clonotype was seen many times. V is TRBV7-8 and J is TRBJ1-2, with TRBD1 matching 8 bases. The CDR3 is made up of 15 amino acids. V shed 3 bases and J 4 bases; nucleotides not matched to a gene: 7. From germline, CDR1 is SGHVS and CDR2 FQNEAQ. CDR3 DNA sequence: TGTGCCAGCAGCTTTCCCGGGACAGGACTCTATGGCTACACCTTC. Encoded protein: CASSFPGTGLYGYTF. The variable domain in full, completed from reference TRBV7-8 and TRBJ1-2, reads GAGVSQSPRYKVAKRGQDVALRCDPISGHVSLFWYQQALGQGPEFLTYFQNEAQLDKSGLPSDRFFAERPEGSVSTLKIQRTQQEDSAVYLCASSFPGTGLYGYTFGSGTRLTVV.

The gene calls are TRBV5-4 and TRBJ1-1; D is undetermined. Between the trimmed V and J ends, which lost 0 bases and 1 base, there was a span of 13 bases. The germline gives CDR1 SGHNT, CDR2 YYREEE (reference sequence). This CDR3 spans 16 amino acids. The CDR3 DNA reads as TGTGCCAGCAGCTTGGTTGGGTTAAGCCAGAACACTGAAGCTTTCTTT. Protein product: CASSLVGLSQNTEAFF.

V is TRBV2 and J is TRBJ1-2; no firm D call. The CDR3 contains 13 residues. Germline assignment: CDR1 SNHLY and CDR2 FYNNEI. Trimming removed 6 bases at V and 7 bases at J, with 15 bases between. The CDR3, as DNA: TGTGCCAGCAGGGGAGATTCAATCGGTGGCTACACCTTC. Translation: CASRGDSIGGYTF.